The 32 T cell receptor beta chains below all came from one sample that was sequenced in a study of OX40 agonist ivuxolimab in advanced cancers. Profiled with immunoSEQ multiplex PCR; TCRdb holds only in-frame clones, not every one. There are about 49,000 clones in the sample; 75% to 90% occur only once, and about 20% lies in the top ten. Sequencing used CD4+ or CD8+ T cells sorted from blood, obtained in a trial of the OX40 agonist ivuxolimab. The source is an adult with an advanced solid tumor such as melanoma, head and neck, liver or kidney cancer.

The chain carries TRBV4-3 and TRBJ2-7; no clear D. Germline CDR1 LGHNA, CDR2 YSLEER. The CDR3 consists of 15 residues. With 0 bases removed from V and 2 bases from J, the gap between germline ends came to 11 bases. The CDR3 loop reads CASSQDRGGTYEQYF. The CDR3 coding sequence is TGCGCCAGCAGCCAAGATCGTGGCGGTACCTACGAGCAGTACTTC.

This rearrangement joins TRBV28 to TRBJ1-1; TRBD1 agrees at 8 bases. The CDR3 loop spans 14 amino acids. From germline, CDR1 is MDHEN and CDR2 SYDVKM. J lost 5 bases, V lost 5 bases, and 7 bases had no gene match. The chain's CDR3 is CASSRYRGFTEAFF. The DNA of the CDR3 is TGTGCCAGCAGTCGATACAGGGGGTTTACTGAAGCTTTCTTT. Complete variable domain (other parts from reference TRBV28 and TRBJ1-1): DVKVTQSSRYLVKRTGEKVFLECVQDMDHENMFWYRQDPGLGLRLIYFSYDVKMKEKGDIPEGYSVSREKKERFSLILESASTNQTSMYLCASSRYRGFTEAFFGQGTRLTVV.

The gene calls are TRBV2 and TRBJ2-2; 11 bases are a match to TRBD2. V gave up 7 bases and J gave up 3 bases; unmatched junction bases: 4. The CDR3 spans 15 residues. Germline lookup yields CDR1 SNHLY and CDR2 FYNNEI. For the CDR3, the DNA is TGTGCCAGCAAGACTAGCGGGACCTACACCGGGGAGCTGTTTTTT. This gives the protein CASKTSGTYTGELFF.

The chain carries TRBV6-5 and TRBJ2-2; possible D gene TRBD2, 6 bases. This CDR3 contains 15 residues. Trimming took 2 bases from V and 1 from J, leaving 8 bases between them. Germline assignment: CDR1 MNHEY and CDR2 SVGAGI. This CDR3 reads CASSYPAGNTGELFF. CDR3 sequence (DNA): TGTGCCAGCAGTTACCCAGCGGGGAACACCGGGGAGCTGTTTTTT.

The V gene is TRBV11-1, the J gene TRBJ2-5, with 7 bases aligning to TRBD2. The CDR3 totals 16 residues. The junction had 10 bases not matched to a gene; V was cut back by 3 bases and J by 3 bases. The germline V gene encodes CDR1 SGHAT and CDR2 FQDESV (reference sequence). The DNA for the CDR3 is TGTGCCAGCAGCTTCCCTTTTCCACTAGCGAAAGAGACCCAGTACTTC. Its protein product is CASSFPFPLAKETQYF.

The chain combines TRBV5-4 with TRBJ2-5; D not resolved. Germline loops: CDR1 SGHNT, CDR2 YYREEE (reference sequence). Trimming pared 3 bases from V and 5 bases from J, leaving 11 bases between. The CDR3 runs 13 residues. The CDR3 spells CASSSGPEETQYF. The CDR3, as DNA: TGTGCCAGCAGCTCGGGCCCCGAGGAGACCCAGTACTTC.

This chain links TRBV5-1 with TRBJ2-3, with D maybe TRBD1 (6 bases). V lost 4 bases to trimming and J lost 2 bases, with 14 bases between them. CDR3 length: 15 amino acids. Per the germline V gene, CDR1 is SGHRS and CDR2 is YFSETQ. This chain's CDR3 is CASSPVQGTTDTQYF. CDR3 DNA: TGCGCCAGCAGCCCCGTACAGGGAACCACAGATACGCAGTATTTT.

On this clone: A junction boundary mismatches the germline segment, possibly from a read error. The J gene is TRBJ1-2, the V gene TRBV28; D is uncertain. The length of the CDR3 is 13 residues. Germline V gene sequence: CDR1 MDHEN, CDR2 SYDVKM. This CDR3 reads CASSFVGYYGYTF. The DNA for the CDR3 is TGTGCAAGCAGTTTCGTAGGGTACTATGGCTACACCTTC.

V and J are TRBV30 and TRBJ1-2, with 11 nucleotides matching TRBD1. V lost 8 bases, J lost 4 bases, and 9 bases stayed unmatched. The germline V gene has CDR1 GTSNPN and CDR2 SVGIG (reference sequence). The CDR3 covers 14 residues. The CDR3 coding sequence is TGTGCCGGACCCGGGACAGGGGGGATCTATGGCTACACCTTC. The encoded protein is CAGPGTGGIYGYTF.

This CDR3 reads CASVPGSNYGYTF. The CDR3 nucleotides read TGTGCCAGTGTTCCAGGGTCTAACTATGGCTACACCTTC. The V gene is TRBV19, the J gene TRBJ1-2; D perhaps matches TRBD1 (5 bases). V lost 8 bases to trimming and J lost 0 bases, with 10 bases between them. Germline CDR1 and CDR2: LNHDA and SQIVND (reference sequence). This CDR3 region has 13 residues.

This chain links TRBV5-8 with TRBJ2-5; D is ambiguous. This CDR3 is 14 amino acids long. Germline-derived CDR1 and CDR2 are SGHTS and YDEGEE. The V end was cut by 1 base, the J end by 5 bases, with 12 bases between. This CDR3 reads CASSLKGPVETQYF. CDR3 coding DNA: TGTGCCAGCAGCTTGAAGGGCCCGGTGGAGACCCAGTACTTC.

The chain couples TRBV7-6 to TRBJ2-5, with D unresolved. Trimming pared 1 base from V and 1 base from J, leaving 7 bases between. Germline CDR1 is SGHVS and CDR2 is FNYEAQ. The CDR3 runs 14 residues. CDR3 coding DNA: TGTGCCAGCAGCTTAGATCGACTCCAAGAGACCCAGTACTTC. Translating gives CASSLDRLQETQYF. Drawing the rest from reference TRBV7-6 and TRBJ2-5, the complete variable domain is GAGVSQSPRYKVTKRGQDVALRCDPISGHVSLYWYRQALGQGPEFLTYFNYEAQQDKSGLPNDRFSAERPEGSISTLTIQRTEQRDSAMYRCASSLDRLQETQYFGPGTRLLVL.

The chain couples TRBV4-3 to TRBJ1-2; 11 bases agree with TRBD1. CDR1 is LGHNA, CDR2 YSLEER, per germline. Trimming removed 2 bases from V and 8 bases from J; junction bases left unmatched: 10. The length of the CDR3 is 16 residues. The CDR3 protein is CASSQWSGQGGDGYTF. CDR3 coding DNA: TGCGCCAGCAGCCAATGGTCGGGACAGGGGGGTGACGGCTACACCTTC.

The CDR3 sequence: CASSPGTGTIEQYF. CDR3 bases: TGTGCCAGTAGTCCCGGGACAGGGACGATCGAGCAGTACTTC. J is TRBJ2-7 and V is TRBV19; TRBD1 aligns across 9 bases. Trimming cost V 5 bases and J 6 bases; bases outside gene matches: 8. The CDR3 runs 14 residues. CDR1 and CDR2 (germline): LNHDA, SQIVND (reference sequence).

This clone has only a few counts. V gene TRBV5-6 combines with J gene TRBJ2-7; tentative D call: TRBD1 (5 bases). Germline assignment: CDR1 SGHDT and CDR2 YYEEEE. V was clipped by 4 bases and J by 3 bases, with 11 bases between them. This CDR3 spans 13 amino acids. DNA for the CDR3: TGTGCCAGCAGCCGATCAGGGCGCTACGAGCAGTACTTC. It codes for CASSRSGRYEQYF.

The rearrangement joins TRBV5-6 to TRBJ2-1; TRBD2 agrees at 10 bases. V shed 2 bases, J shed 4 bases, and the junction held 3 bases outside the gene matches. Germline CDR1 SGHDT, CDR2 YYEEEE. This CDR3 has 15 amino acids. CDR3 protein: CASSFGLAEYNEQFF. DNA for the CDR3: TGTGCCAGCAGCTTCGGACTAGCGGAATACAATGAGCAGTTCTTC.

Only one count was recorded for this clone. The rearrangement joins TRBV5-4 to TRBJ2-2; weak D call: TRBD1 (5 bases). V was clipped by 2 bases and J by 3 bases, with 11 bases between them. The CDR3 spans 15 residues. Germline CDR1 and CDR2: SGHNT and YYREEE (reference sequence). CDR3 protein: CASSLGQGHTGELFF. CDR3 nucleotide sequence: TGTGCCAGCAGCTTAGGTCAGGGTCACACCGGGGAGCTGTTTTTT.

CDR3 sequence reads: CVTRIEPQHF. DNA of the CDR3: TGTGTCACCCGGATCGAGCCCCAGCATTTT. V and J are TRBV7-5 and TRBJ1-5. TRBV7-5 is designated a pseudogene. The CDR3 sequence is 10 residues long.

The genes are TRBV11-2 and TRBJ1-2; 7 positions agree with TRBD1. Trimming took 1 base from V and 1 from J; bases not matched to a gene: 9. The CDR3 has 17 residues. The germline V gene has CDR1 SGHAT and CDR2 FQNNGV. For the CDR3, the DNA is TGTGCCAGCAGCTTAGCGCTTGGGACAGCGGATAACTATGGCTACACCTTC. Residues: CASSLALGTADNYGYTF.

The gene calls are TRBV6-1 and TRBJ1-5; a possible D gene is TRBD1 (5 bases). From germline, CDR1 is MNHNS and CDR2 SASEGT. The CDR3 covers 14 residues. Between the trimmed V and J ends, which lost 5 bases and 2 bases, there was a span of 10 bases. The CDR3 sequence is CASSPTGGNQPQHF. The DNA of the CDR3 is TGTGCCAGCAGTCCTACAGGTGGCAATCAGCCCCAGCATTTT.

The rearrangement uses TRBV29-1 and TRBJ2-7; TRBD1 is a possible D gene (6 bases). Germline CDR1 and CDR2: SQVTM and ANQGSEA. The V end lost 0 bases, the J end lost 4 bases, and 13 bases lay between the germline ends. The CDR3 has 14 amino acids. In DNA, the CDR3 is TGCAGCGTTGAAGAAGTAGGGGGAAGGTACGAGCAGTACTTC. As protein: CSVEEVGGRYEQYF.

The V gene is TRBV7-7, the J gene TRBJ2-1, with D unresolved. Trimming removed 5 bases from V and 4 bases from J, with 15 bases in between. CDR1 is SSHAT and CDR2 is FNYEAQ in the germline V gene (reference sequence). The CDR3 contains 15 residues. CDR3 DNA sequence: TGTGCCAGCAGCCGCAGCCCTACCCGTTACAATGAGCAGTTCTTC. Translated, it gives CASSRSPTRYNEQFF.

The chain has TRBV4-1 and TRBJ2-3, with unresolved D. V lost 0 bases and J lost 1, with 5 bases in between. The CDR3 is 14 residues long. In germline, CDR1 is MGHRA, CDR2 YSYEKL. DNA of the CDR3: TGCGCCAGCAGCCAAGACTTGGGCACAGATACGCAGTATTTT. Its protein is CASSQDLGTDTQYF.

CDR3 coding DNA: TGTGCCAGCAGCTCTAGGGGGAGTGAAGCTTTCTTT. It codes for CASSSRGSEAFF. The chain joins TRBV11-2 to TRBJ1-1, with D possibly being TRBD1 (6 bases). CDR3 length equals 12 residues. The V end was cut by 4 bases, the J end by 7 bases, with 10 bases between. Germline V gene sequence: CDR1 SGHAT, CDR2 FQNNGV.

The V gene is TRBV11-2, the J gene TRBJ1-4, with D maybe TRBD1 (5 bases). Trimming took off 7 bases at V and 8 bases at J, with 14 bases between the two ends. The CDR3 consists of 13 residues. Germline V CDR1 and CDR2: SGHAT, FQNNGV. The CDR3 DNA reads TGTGCCAGCACGACAGCCGGGGGGGAAAAACTGTTTTTT. This codes for CASTTAGGEKLFF.

This clone was counted once. The chain has TRBV21-1 and TRBJ1-5. TRBV21-1 is a known pseudogene. This CDR3 is 16 amino acids long. The CDR3: CASSKVGGYSNQPQHF. The DNA for the CDR3 is TGTGCCAGCAGCAAAGTCGGCGGTTATAGCAATCAGCCCCAGCATTTT.

The genes are TRBV6-5 and TRBJ1-1, with no clear D. Germline V CDR1 and CDR2: MNHEY, SVGAGI. Deletions cut 5 bases from V and 1 base from J, with 14 bases between. The CDR3 totals 15 residues. The CDR3 nucleotides read TGTGCCAGCAGTCCCAATTGGGCTAAGAACACTGAAGCTTTCTTT. This sequence encodes CASSPNWAKNTEAFF.

The genes are TRBV19 and TRBJ1-1; D gene ambiguous. The V gene lost 3 bases and the J gene lost 4 bases, with 9 bases spanning the gap. CDR1 and CDR2 (germline): LNHDA, SQIVND (reference sequence). This CDR3 region has 13 residues. The CDR3 protein is CASSISISTEAFF. In DNA, the CDR3 is TGTGCCAGTAGTATTAGTATTAGCACTGAAGCTTTCTTT.

V and J are TRBV7-2 and TRBJ1-1; D might be TRBD1 (6 bases). CDR3 size: 17 residues. Germline V gives CDR1 SGHTA, CDR2 FQGNSA. Trimming left V 4 bases short and J 0 bases short, with 18 bases between. CDR3 nucleotide sequence: TGTGCCAGCAGCTCTACCCTCCAGGGGTTCATGAACACTGAAGCTTTCTTT. Its translation is CASSSTLQGFMNTEAFF.

The chain carries TRBV10-1 and TRBJ1-1, with unresolved D. This CDR3 has 15 residues. Germline V gene data show CDR1 as WNHNN and CDR2 as SYGVQD (reference sequence). Trimming cost V 3 bases and J 1 base, with 12 bases left between them. DNA of the CDR3: TGCGCCAGCAGTGAAGCTCGGCAAAAGAACACTGAAGCTTTCTTT. Encoded protein: CASSEARQKNTEAFF.

Written as DNA, the CDR3 is TGTGCCAGCAGCGCACTGCAGGGAGGGAGGTCTGGCTACACCTTC. Translation: CASSALQGGRSGYTF. The chain carries TRBV9 and TRBJ1-2; D is perhaps TRBD1 (5 bases). The CDR3 sequence is 15 residues long. The germline V gene encodes CDR1 SGDLS and CDR2 YYNGEE. Trimming took off 3 bases at V and 7 bases at J, with 19 bases between the two ends.

The chain employs TRBV13 and TRBJ2-5, with TRBD1 matching over 10 bases. Trimming removed 5 bases from V and 2 bases from J; junction bases left unmatched: 5. The CDR3 is 15 amino acids. The germline V gene has CDR1 PRHDT and CDR2 FYEKMQ (reference sequence). The CDR3 DNA follows: TGTGCCAGCAGCGGCGACAGGGGGCTTCAAGAGACCCAGTACTTC. Translated: CASSGDRGLQETQYF.